This TCR beta chain was recorded in a study of T cell changes during pregnancy in multiple sclerosis (dated by TCRdb to between 2018 and 2021). Study-level background: In women with multiple sclerosis, the researchers looked at how the T cell repertoire shifted as pregnancy progressed.

This clone was counted between two and nine times. It has no known antigen specificity. No much larger clone is present one base from it, and per-base qualities are unavailable. Via the germline V gene, CDR1 is MNHEY and CDR2 SVGAGI. The CDR3 has 15 amino acids, counting the end cysteine and phenylalanine. The entry retains the CDR3 DNA only, 45 bases that are in frame from base 1. V is cut by 2 bases and J by 1 base, and the space between the germline ends is 9 bases. Library generation was performed with the immunoSEQ multiplex PCR assay. TCRdb stores this immuneACCESS table with in-frame sequences only. Part of the clones is absent; in the studies checked, under half of the shortfall reflects unresolved V genes, and no reason is known for the rest. Across this sample there are over 85,000 clones, with 90% to 95% seen only once. About 1.7% of the sample belongs to the ten largest clones.

The sample here was peripheral blood, taken after pregnancy. The origin of this receptor is a female donor in good health, enrolled as a control in a pregnancy study. The chain couples TRBV6-5 to TRBJ1-5; TRBD1 is perhaps the D gene, given 5 matching bases. The CDR3 reads CASSYDSGSNQPQHF. The DNA reads TGTGCCAGCAGTTACGACAGCGGGAGCAATCAGCCCCAGCATTTT.